This T cell receptor (beta chain) was sequenced in a study of regulatory T cells in long-lasting Graves disease. Findings of the study overall: Lower TCR diversity was seen in persistent Graves' patients than in newly diagnosed ones.

The time point is: newly diagnosed GD, antithyroid drugs for less than 3 months. TCR sequences were obtained from RNA taken from PBMCs. Building the TCR beta libraries relied on iRepertoire HTBI primers, and CDR3 regions underwent Arm-PCR. TCRdb re-called the multiplex PCR reads through MiXCR, storing one row per CDR3 protein. The table has about 530,000 distinct CDR3 sequences, around 15% seen once. The table lists this clonotype with a few counts. Its antigen is unknown. J lost 6 bases, V lost 4 bases, and 4 bases had no gene match. Germline CDR1 reads DFQATT; CDR2 reads SNEGSKA (reference sequence). The length of the CDR3 is 13 residues. These records were also assigned to another study, of T cells in Graves' hyperthyroidism and ophthalmopathy. This second study says: Diagnoses were made from clinical symptoms, serum measures (thyroxine and TRAb), thyroid ultrasound and orbital computed tomography.

The receptor comes from a woman aged 35-65 years with Graves disease. The sample was peripheral blood mononuclear cells (PBMCs), taken at new diagnosis, from a patient treated with antithyroid drugs. The chain uses TRBV20-1 and TRBJ1-5; 9 bases are shared with TRBD1. As DNA, the CDR3 is TGCAGTGCTACACAGGGGGCGACTCAGCCCCAGCATTTT. Amino acid sequence: CSATQGATQPQHF.